A selection of T cell receptor beta chains follows, all from one sample in a study of shared clonotypes between healthy human individuals. Only in-frame clones appear in the TCRdb table, and some are missing; sequencing was by immunoSEQ multiplex PCR. The data contain 470,000 or so clones, 81% of them singletons. The sequencing sample was made of PBMCs. Source of these receptors: a woman aged 40-49 years in good health. Some clones in this sample may be carry-over from other donors' samples. The CDR3 runs from the conserved cysteine through the conserved F or W. The order of the fields is J gene, clone size, D gene, V gene, CDR3 DNA, CDR3 protein. A D gene is named only where the DNA matches it firmly. For some rows the clone size is stated as once, few or many, or as a class when expanded; others skip it.

J: TRBJ2-3
size: NA
D: NA
V: TRBV7-3
DNA: TGTGCCAGCGCTCAGGTCAGCACAGATACGCAGTATTTT
CDR3: CASAQVSTDTQYF

J: TRBJ1-2
size: NA
D: NA
V: TRBV5-5
DNA: TGTGCCAGCAGACTACCGGGCCCAGCCGATTATGGCTACACCTTC
CDR3: CASRLPGPADYGYTF

J: TRBJ1-1
size: NA
D: NA
V: TRBV7-9
DNA: TGTGCCAGCAGCTCGGGACAACACAATGAAGCTTTCTTT
CDR3: CASSSGQHNEAFF

J: TRBJ2-3
size: NA
D: TRBD1
V: TRBV4-3
DNA: TGCGCCAGCAGCCAGACCGGGACAGGGTTTGATACGCAGTATTTT
CDR3: CASSQTGTGFDTQYF

J: TRBJ2-2
size: NA
D: NA
V: TRBV13
DNA: TGTGCCAGCAGCGCGACTCGGCGCGGGGAGCTGTTTTTT
CDR3: CASSATRRGELFF

J: TRBJ1-1
size: NA
D: NA
V: TRBV5-1
DNA: TGCGCCAGCAGCTCCAGGATGAACACTGAAGCTTTCTTT
CDR3: CASSSRMNTEAFF

J: TRBJ2-7
size: NA
D: TRBD2
V: TRBV7-3
DNA: TGTGCCAGCAGCTTAACGCTAGCGGGAGTCAACGAGCAGTACTTC
CDR3: CASSLTLAGVNEQYF

J: TRBJ2-5
size: many
D: NA
V: TRBV13
DNA: TGTGCCAGCAGCTTAGCTCTTATCGGGGGAGGACAAGAAGAGACCCAGTACTTC
CDR3: CASSLALIGGGQEETQYF

J: TRBJ2-3
size: NA
D: TRBD1
V: TRBV4-3
DNA: TGCGCCAGCAGCCAAGAGCGTGGCAGGGGGCAGTCAGATACGCAGTATTTT
CDR3: CASSQERGRGQSDTQYF

J: TRBJ1-2
size: NA
D: NA
V: TRBV7-6
DNA: TGTGCCAGCAGCCCGACCCCGGGTAGCTATGGCTACACCTTC
CDR3: CASSPTPGSYGYTF

J: TRBJ2-2
size: NA
D: NA
V: TRBV7-2
DNA: TGTGCCAGCACTCTACCCCGGGACACGCCGAACACCGGGGAGCTGTTTTTT
CDR3: CASTLPRDTPNTGELFF

J: TRBJ2-7
size: NA
D: NA
V: TRBV20-1
DNA: TGCAGTGCTAGAGAGGACTACGAGCAGTACTTC
CDR3: CSAREDYEQYF

J: TRBJ1-2
size: NA
D: NA
V: TRBV20-1
DNA: TGCAGTGCTGGGGACTATGGCTACACCTTC
CDR3: CSAGDYGYTF

J: TRBJ2-7
size: NA
D: NA
V: TRBV2
DNA: TGTGCCAGCAGTGAGGGGTTCTACGAGCAGTACTTC
CDR3: CASSEGFYEQYF

J: TRBJ2-7
size: NA
D: TRBD2
V: TRBV11-2
DNA: TGTGCCAGCAGCTTGACTAGCGGGAACTCCTACGAGCAGTACTTC
CDR3: CASSLTSGNSYEQYF

J: TRBJ1-2
size: NA
D: TRBD1
V: TRBV10-3
DNA: TGTGCCATCAGTGAAATAGGGGGCGGTCTGGATGGCTACACCTTC
CDR3: CAISEIGGGLDGYTF

J: TRBJ2-3
size: few
D: NA
V: TRBV5-6
DNA: TGTGCCAGCAGCGCCAAAGGATGGGCAGATACGCAGTATTTT
CDR3: CASSAKGWADTQYF

J: TRBJ1-1
size: NA
D: NA
V: TRBV7-9
DNA: TGTGCCAGCAGCTTAAGTTGGGGACACAACACTGAAGCTTTCTTT
CDR3: CASSLSWGHNTEAFF

J: TRBJ1-3
size: NA
D: NA
V: TRBV13
DNA: TGTGCCAGCAGCCCCCGGGGGCCCCCTGGAAACACCATATATTTT
CDR3: CASSPRGPPGNTIYF

J: TRBJ1-3
size: NA
D: NA
V: TRBV11-2
DNA: TGTGCCAGCAGCTTGTCGCTTAATGTCGTAAACACCATATATTTT
CDR3: CASSLSLNVVNTIYF

J: TRBJ1-5
size: few
D: TRBD1
V: TRBV19
DNA: TGTGCCAGTAATCCTAACAGGGGTTTTCAGCCCCAGCATTTT
CDR3: CASNPNRGFQPQHF

J: TRBJ1-5
size: NA
D: NA
V: TRBV7-9
DNA: TGTGCCAGCAGCTTCGGACAGAAGCCCCAGCATTTT
CDR3: CASSFGQKPQHF

J: TRBJ2-1
size: NA
D: NA
V: TRBV11-2
DNA: TGTGCCAGCAGCTTAGACGCCCTGGCCAATGAGCAGTTCTTC
CDR3: CASSLDALANEQFF

J: TRBJ1-2
size: NA
D: NA
V: TRBV10-3
DNA: TGTGCCACCCACACGGGACGGGAGGCCTGGGGCTACACCTTC
CDR3: CATHTGREAWGYTF